The 18 T cell receptor beta chains given below trace back to one sample, sequenced in a study of T cell responses to AZD1222 COVID-19 vaccine. Method: immunoSEQ multiplex PCR; TCRdb's copy keeps in-frame clones and lacks some. The sample lists some 92,000 clones; roughly nine tenths were seen once. The specimen comprised peripheral blood, sampled on day 0 of AZD1222 vaccination. All receptors come from an adult in good health.

The V and J genes are TRBV3-1 (or the pseudogene TRBV3-2) and TRBJ1-2; 8 bases line up with TRBD1. The CDR3 runs 16 residues. In germline, CDR1 is LGHDT, CDR2 YNNKEL (reference sequence). The V gene end was trimmed by 2 bases and the J gene end by 4 bases; junction bases not matched to a gene: 9. The CDR3: CASSQLTGVTFYGYTF. The CDR3 nucleotides read TGTGCCAGCAGCCAACTGACAGGGGTTACGTTCTATGGCTACACCTTC.

V and J are TRBV4-3 and TRBJ2-1; 8 nucleotides align to TRBD2. Germline V gives CDR1 LGHNA, CDR2 YSLEER. With 1 base clipped from V and 0 bases from J, the junction kept 11 bases outside the gene matches. The CDR3 spans 19 residues. CDR3 loop: CASSQAVVSGGASYNEQFF. CDR3 nucleotides: TGCGCCAGCAGCCAAGCCGTGGTATCCGGGGGGGCCTCCTACAATGAGCAGTTCTTC.

The chain couples TRBV7-9 to TRBJ1-5; D is possibly TRBD1 (6 bases). Germline values: CDR1 SEHNR, CDR2 FQNEAQ (reference sequence). V lost 0 bases and J 8 bases, leaving 17 bases between the germline ends. This CDR3 has 16 amino acids. CDR3 in DNA: TGTGCCAGCAGCTTAGCGGCTCTTCAGGGGAATGAGCCCCAGCATTTT. Protein: CASSLAALQGNEPQHF.

This chain joins TRBV19 and TRBJ1-4, with 8 nucleotides matching TRBD1. The V gene's germline CDR1 is LNHDA and CDR2 SQIVND (reference sequence). The CDR3 extends over 14 amino acids. With 1 base clipped from V and 9 bases from J, the junction kept 4 bases outside the gene matches. CDR3 sequence (DNA): TGTGCCAGTAGTATAGGCCAGGGGGCGAAAAAACTGTTTTTT. Translated, it gives CASSIGQGAKKLFF.

V is TRBV7-2 and J is TRBJ2-7, with TRBD1 matching 8 bases. Germline CDR1 is SGHTA and CDR2 is FQGNSA. The length of the CDR3 is 15 residues. The ends lost 1 base at V and 2 bases at J; junction bases unmatched: 4. The CDR3 protein is CASSLVTGDAYEQYF. CDR3 bases: TGTGCCAGCAGCTTAGTGACAGGGGATGCCTACGAGCAGTACTTC.

The chain has TRBV12-3 or TRBV12-4 and TRBJ1-6; D not resolved. With 2 bases removed from V and 7 bases from J, the gap between germline ends came to 6 bases. This CDR3 comprises 13 residues. The CDR3 region is CASSLQPNSPLHF. Written as DNA, the CDR3 is TGTGCCAGCAGTTTACAGCCCAATTCACCCCTCCACTTT.

The chain combines TRBV7-9 with TRBJ1-2; D might be TRBD1 (5 bases). Germline-derived CDR1 and CDR2 are SEHNR and FQNEAQ (reference sequence). CDR3 length equals 16 residues. V was clipped by 4 bases and J by 4 bases, with 19 bases between them. The CDR3 here is CASSYWPSGRIYGYTF. DNA of the CDR3: TGTGCCAGCAGCTACTGGCCCTCGGGACGGATCTATGGCTACACCTTC.

The chain uses TRBV6-1 and TRBJ1-6, with no clear D. The CDR3 is 16 residues long. Germline V gene sequence: CDR1 MNHNS, CDR2 SASEGT. V gave up 2 bases and J gave up 9 bases, with 17 bases separating them. The CDR3 is CASSESGLGLGSPLHF. The CDR3 nucleotides are TGTGCCAGCAGTGAATCCGGACTGGGCCTAGGTTCACCCCTCCACTTT.

J is TRBJ1-1 and V is TRBV7-9; D perhaps matches TRBD1 (5 bases). Trimming took 5 bases from V and 6 from J, leaving 13 bases between them. The CDR3 has 13 amino acids. Germline V lookup: CDR1 SEHNR, CDR2 FQNEAQ (reference sequence). The CDR3 DNA follows: TGTGCCAGCAGCCGCGGGACCGCGGCTGAAGCTTTCTTT. Translated, it gives CASSRGTAAEAFF.

The rearrangement uses TRBV19 and TRBJ2-5, with D unresolved. The CDR3 loop spans 14 amino acids. V dropped 5 bases and J dropped 4 bases, with 14 bases sitting between them. CDR1 and CDR2 (germline): LNHDA, SQIVND (reference sequence). CDR3 bases: TGTGCCAGTAGTCGGTCCAGTTTAGGAGAGACCCAGTACTTC. Encoded protein: CASSRSSLGETQYF.

This clone was observed a single time. The chain carries TRBV11-2 and TRBJ2-3, with 8 nucleotides matching TRBD2. V shed 6 bases and J 0 bases; nucleotides not matched to a gene: 5. The CDR3 consists of 15 residues. Germline lookup yields CDR1 SGHAT and CDR2 FQNNGV. In nucleotides, the CDR3 is TGTGCCAGCAGGGTAGCGGGGTCTAGCACAGATACGCAGTATTTT. Its translation is CASRVAGSSTDTQYF.

CDR3 coding DNA: TGTGCCATCAGTGATCGGGGAGGGGCGGAGGGGGAGCTGTTTTTT. Amino acids: CAISDRGGAEGELFF. This chain connects TRBV10-3 to TRBJ2-2; 7 bases align to TRBD2. The J segment lost 8 bases and the V segment lost 3 bases, leaving 9 bases of the junction unmatched. Germline lookup yields CDR1 ENHRY and CDR2 SYGVKD. CDR3 length: 15 amino acids.

The rearrangement joins TRBV27 to TRBJ2-7; the match to TRBD1 covers 7 bases. With 7 bases clipped from V and 3 bases from J, the junction kept 9 bases outside the gene matches. The CDR3 loop spans 14 amino acids. The germline CDR1 and CDR2 sequences are MNHEY and SMNVEV (reference sequence). CDR3 region: CASKPQDRLYEQYF. DNA for the CDR3: TGTGCCAGCAAGCCCCAGGACAGGCTCTACGAGCAGTACTTC.

The gene calls are TRBV20-1 and TRBJ1-2; D gene uncertain. The CDR3 extends over 12 amino acids. Germline V gives CDR1 DFQATT, CDR2 SNEGSKA (reference sequence). V was trimmed by 3 bases and J by 5 bases, leaving 10 bases between them. As DNA, the CDR3 is TGCAGTGCTAGTGGGAATTGGTATGGCTACACCTTC. This codes for CSASGNWYGYTF.

The CDR3 DNA sequence: TGTGCCAGCAGCCAAGGAGCGGATAACTATGGCTACACCTTC. It is translated as CASSQGADNYGYTF. The V and J genes are TRBV3-1 (or the pseudogene TRBV3-2) and TRBJ1-2; no reliable D call. The CDR3 loop spans 14 amino acids. CDR1 LGHDT and CDR2 YNNKEL come from the germline V gene (reference sequence). V was trimmed by 1 base and J by 1 base, leaving 7 bases between them.

The chain is built from TRBV11-3 and TRBJ2-2, with 10 bases that match TRBD1. The V gene end was trimmed by 1 base and the J gene end by 2 bases; junction bases not matched to a gene: 1. CDR1 and CDR2 from the germline V gene are SGHNT and YENEEA. The CDR3 spans 16 residues. This CDR3 reads CASSLGQGANTGELFF. CDR3 DNA: TGTGCCAGCAGCTTAGGACAGGGGGCCAACACCGGGGAGCTGTTTTTT.

The rearrangement joins TRBV4-2 to TRBJ1-3; possibly TRBD1 for D (6 bases). V was clipped by 0 bases and J by 0 bases, with 9 bases between them. Germline V gives CDR1 LGHNA, CDR2 YNFKEQ. This CDR3 is built from 16 residues. Written as DNA, the CDR3 is TGTGCCAGCAGCCAAGATAACAGGGCCTCTGGAAACACCATATATTTT. It yields the protein CASSQDNRASGNTIYF.

The CDR3 nucleotides are TGTGCCAGCAGTTTTGTTTGGGAGACAGGGCGAGACACTGAAGCTTTCTTT. Amino acids: CASSFVWETGRDTEAFF. This rearrangement joins TRBV27 to TRBJ1-1, with 7 bases identical to TRBD1. This CDR3 is built from 17 residues. V lost 3 bases to trimming and J lost 3 bases; unmatched junction nucleotides: 13. The germline V gene encodes CDR1 MNHEY and CDR2 SMNVEV (reference sequence).